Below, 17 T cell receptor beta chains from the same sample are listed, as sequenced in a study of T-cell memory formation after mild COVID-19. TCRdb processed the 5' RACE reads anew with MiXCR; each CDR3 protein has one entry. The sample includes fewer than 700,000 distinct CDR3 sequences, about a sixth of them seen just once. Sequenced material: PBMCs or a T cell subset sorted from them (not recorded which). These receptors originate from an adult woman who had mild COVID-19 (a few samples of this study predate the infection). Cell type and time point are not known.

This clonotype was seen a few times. For the CDR3, the DNA is TGCGCCAGCAGCCAAACGACTGTGGGTCTCCAGCCCCAGCATTTT. Translating it yields CASSQTTVGLQPQHF. The chain combines TRBV4-1 with TRBJ1-5; no firm D call. The CDR3 covers 15 residues. The germline gives CDR1 MGHRA, CDR2 YSYEKL. Between the trimmed V and J ends, which lost 2 bases and 7 bases, there was a span of 15 bases.

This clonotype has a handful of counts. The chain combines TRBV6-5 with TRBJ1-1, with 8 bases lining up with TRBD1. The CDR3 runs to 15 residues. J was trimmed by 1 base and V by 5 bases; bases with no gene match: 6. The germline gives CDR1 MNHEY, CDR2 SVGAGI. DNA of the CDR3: TGTGCCAGCAGTGATCTCGGGACAGGGAACACTGAAGCTTTCTTT. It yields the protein CASSDLGTGNTEAFF.

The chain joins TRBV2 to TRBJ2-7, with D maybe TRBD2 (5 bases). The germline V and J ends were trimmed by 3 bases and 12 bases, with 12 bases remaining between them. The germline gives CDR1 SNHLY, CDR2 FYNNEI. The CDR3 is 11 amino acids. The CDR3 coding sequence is TGTGCCAGCAGTGATCGGGGAAGGTGGTACTTC. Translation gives CASSDRGRWYF. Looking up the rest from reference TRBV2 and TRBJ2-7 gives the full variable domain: EPEVTQTPSHQVTQMGQEVILRCVPISNHLYFYWYRQILGQKVEFLVSFYNNEISEKSEIFDDQFSVERPDGSNFTLKIRSTKLEDSAMYFCASSDRGRWYFGPGTRLTVT.

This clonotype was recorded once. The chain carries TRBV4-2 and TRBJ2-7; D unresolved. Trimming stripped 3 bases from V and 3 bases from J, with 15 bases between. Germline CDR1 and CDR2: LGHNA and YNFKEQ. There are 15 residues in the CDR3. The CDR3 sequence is CASSQTLDSGYEQYF. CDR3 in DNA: TGTGCCAGCAGCCAGACTCTAGACTCGGGCTACGAGCAGTACTTC.

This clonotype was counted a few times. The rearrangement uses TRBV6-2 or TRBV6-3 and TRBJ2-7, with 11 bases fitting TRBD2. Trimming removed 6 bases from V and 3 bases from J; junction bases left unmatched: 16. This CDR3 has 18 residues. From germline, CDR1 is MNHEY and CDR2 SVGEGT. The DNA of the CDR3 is TGTGCCAGCAGACTAGTCCATATGACTAGCGGGGTGGTCTACGAGCAGTACTTC. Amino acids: CASRLVHMTSGVVYEQYF.

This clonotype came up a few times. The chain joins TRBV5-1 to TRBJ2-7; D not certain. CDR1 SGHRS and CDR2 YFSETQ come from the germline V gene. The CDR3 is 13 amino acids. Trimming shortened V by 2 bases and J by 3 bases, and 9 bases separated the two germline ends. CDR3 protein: CASSFGSFYEQYF. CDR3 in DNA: TGCGCCAGCAGCTTTGGCTCCTTCTACGAGCAGTACTTC.

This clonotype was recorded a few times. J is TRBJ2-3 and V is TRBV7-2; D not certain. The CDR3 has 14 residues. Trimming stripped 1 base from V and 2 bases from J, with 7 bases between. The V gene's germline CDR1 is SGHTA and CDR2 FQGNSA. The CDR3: CASSLGHHTDTQYF. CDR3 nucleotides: TGTGCCAGCAGCTTAGGACATCACACAGATACGCAGTATTTT.

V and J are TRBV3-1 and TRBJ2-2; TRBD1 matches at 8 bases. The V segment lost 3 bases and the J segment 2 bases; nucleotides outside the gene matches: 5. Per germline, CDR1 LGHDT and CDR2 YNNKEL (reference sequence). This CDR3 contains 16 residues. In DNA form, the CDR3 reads TGTGCCAGCAGCCAGGCAGGACAGGGAAACACCGGGGAGCTGTTTTTT. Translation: CASSQAGQGNTGELFF.

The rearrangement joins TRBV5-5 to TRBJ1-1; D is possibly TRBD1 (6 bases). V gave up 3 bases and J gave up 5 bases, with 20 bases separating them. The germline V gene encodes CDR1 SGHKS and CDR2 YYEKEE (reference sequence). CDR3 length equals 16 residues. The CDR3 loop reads CASSSIPGGRETEAFF. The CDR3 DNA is TGTGCCAGCAGCTCCATCCCTGGGGGGCGTGAGACTGAAGCTTTCTTT.

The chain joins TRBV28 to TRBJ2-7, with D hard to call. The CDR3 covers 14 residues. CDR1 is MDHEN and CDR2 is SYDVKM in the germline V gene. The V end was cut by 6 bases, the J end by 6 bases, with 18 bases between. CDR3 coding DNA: TGTGCCAGCAGAGTAGAGAGACGGAGTGGCGAGCAGTACTTC. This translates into CASRVERRSGEQYF.

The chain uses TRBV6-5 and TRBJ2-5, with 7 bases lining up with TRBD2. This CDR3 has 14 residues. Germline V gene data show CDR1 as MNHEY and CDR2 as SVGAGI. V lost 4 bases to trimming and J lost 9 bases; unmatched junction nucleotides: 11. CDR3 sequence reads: CASSSQRERRAQYF. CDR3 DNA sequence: TGTGCCAGCAGTTCACAGCGGGAACGGCGGGCCCAGTACTTC.

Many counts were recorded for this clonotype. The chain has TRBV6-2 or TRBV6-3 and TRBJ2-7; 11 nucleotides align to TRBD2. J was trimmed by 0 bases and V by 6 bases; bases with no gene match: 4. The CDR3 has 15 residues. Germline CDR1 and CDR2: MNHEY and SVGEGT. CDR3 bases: TGTGCCAGCAGCTCCACTAGCGGGAGCTCCTACGAGCAGTACTTC. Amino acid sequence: CASSSTSGSSYEQYF.

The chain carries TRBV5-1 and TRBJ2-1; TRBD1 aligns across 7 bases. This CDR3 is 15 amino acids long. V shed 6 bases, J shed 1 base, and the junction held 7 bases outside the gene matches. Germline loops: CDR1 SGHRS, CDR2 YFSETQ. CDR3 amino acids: CASTLRDSSYNEQFF. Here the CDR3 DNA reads TGCGCCAGCACCCTTCGGGACAGTTCCTACAATGAGCAGTTCTTC.

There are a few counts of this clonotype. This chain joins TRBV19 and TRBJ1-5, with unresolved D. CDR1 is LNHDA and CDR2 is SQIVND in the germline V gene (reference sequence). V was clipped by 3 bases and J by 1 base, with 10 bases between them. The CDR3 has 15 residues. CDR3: CASSIRGTSNQPQHF. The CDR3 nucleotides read TGTGCCAGTAGTATTCGGGGAACAAGCAATCAGCCCCAGCATTTT.

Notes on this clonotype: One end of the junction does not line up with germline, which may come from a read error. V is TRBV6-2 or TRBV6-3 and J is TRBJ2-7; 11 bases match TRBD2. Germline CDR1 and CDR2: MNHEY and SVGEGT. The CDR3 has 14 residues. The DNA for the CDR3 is TGTGACAGCAGGTCTCTAGCGGGGGGCTACGAGCAGTACTTC. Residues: CDSRSLAGGYEQYF.

The CDR3 DNA follows: TGTGCCTGGAGGCATGCTGGGGCCAACGTCCTGACTTTC. Translating gives CAWRHAGANVLTF. The chain carries TRBV30 and TRBJ2-6; D gene ambiguous. V shed 3 bases and J shed 2 bases, with 5 bases lying between them. The CDR3 contains 13 residues. Germline V gene sequence: CDR1 GTSNPN, CDR2 SVGIG (reference sequence).

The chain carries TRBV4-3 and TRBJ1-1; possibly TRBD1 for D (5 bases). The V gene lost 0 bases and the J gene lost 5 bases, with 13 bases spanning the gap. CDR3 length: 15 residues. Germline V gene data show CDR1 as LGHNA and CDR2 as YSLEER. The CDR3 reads CASSQEGTARTEAFF. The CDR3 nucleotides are TGCGCCAGCAGCCAAGAGGGGACGGCAAGGACTGAAGCTTTCTTT.